These 28 T cell receptor beta chains came from one sample sequenced in a study of human T cells and chemical hapten exposure. Indicated time point: pre-sensitization, week 0. As for treatment: therapeutic diphenylcyclopropenone sensitization with weekly scalp DPC. TCRdb re-derived calls from the RACE reads in MiXCR, one entry per CDR3 protein. This table holds 95,000 to 100,000 distinct CDR3 sequences, under 14% found once. Sample: whole blood, taken in connection with sensitization to the hapten diphenylcyclopropenone (DPC). The receptor set was obtained from a woman in her sixties with alopecia areata. Some clones in this sample may be carry-over from other donors' samples.

This clonotype was found many times. The rearrangement links TRBV6-2 or TRBV6-3 to TRBJ2-3; 7 bases line up with TRBD1. With V trimmed by 0 bases and J by 0 bases, 18 bases remained unmatched. CDR3 length equals 21 residues. Germline-derived CDR1 and CDR2 are MNHEY and SVGEGT. In DNA, the CDR3 is TGTGCCAGCAGTTACTCGAGTATGGGACAGAGCCAGCTATCTAGCACAGATACGCAGTATTTT. Translated: CASSYSSMGQSQLSSTDTQYF.

Ten or more counts support this clonotype. J is TRBJ1-1 and V is TRBV7-9; D gene uncertain. The V gene's germline CDR1 is SEHNR and CDR2 FQNEAQ (reference sequence). The length of the CDR3 is 13 residues. Trimming pared 5 bases from V and 5 bases from J, leaving 12 bases between. The CDR3, as DNA: TGTGCCAGCAGCACGAGTGCGGGGACTGAAGCTTTCTTT. It codes for CASSTSAGTEAFF.

The rearrangement joins TRBV6-5 to TRBJ1-1, with D hard to call. Trimming removed 6 bases at V and 7 bases at J, with 12 bases between. The CDR3 is 12 residues long. From germline, CDR1 is MNHEY and CDR2 SVGAGI. The CDR3 DNA reads as TGTGCCAGCAGAGACAAACTCGGTGAAGCTTTCTTT. Its translation is CASRDKLGEAFF.

This clonotype occurred many times. CDR3: CASRAGPGSYEQYF. CDR3 coding DNA: TGTGCCAGCAGGGCAGGGCCAGGATCCTACGAGCAGTACTTC. The J gene is TRBJ2-7, the V gene TRBV28; D may be TRBD1 (5 bases). With 6 bases removed from V and 1 base from J, the gap between germline ends came to 13 bases. This CDR3 region has 14 residues. The germline V gene encodes CDR1 MDHEN and CDR2 SYDVKM.

This clonotype showed up many times. This chain uses TRBV3-1 with TRBJ2-3; D is undetermined. Between the trimmed V and J ends, which lost 6 bases and 2 bases, there was a span of 6 bases. There are 12 residues in the CDR3. The V gene's germline CDR1 is LGHDT and CDR2 YNNKEL (reference sequence). CDR3: CASSTLTDTQYF. In DNA form, the CDR3 reads TGTGCCAGCAGTACGCTCACAGATACGCAGTATTTT.

Only a few counts were recorded for this clonotype. This sequence joins TRBV29-1 and TRBJ2-7; 9 bases map to TRBD2. With 3 bases clipped from V and 6 bases from J, the junction kept 3 bases outside the gene matches. The CDR3 length is 12 residues. CDR1 is SQVTM and CDR2 is ANQGSEA in the germline V gene. The DNA of the CDR3 is TGCAGCGTTGAGACTAGCGGAGCCGAGCAGTACTTC. Translating it yields CSVETSGAEQYF.

This clonotype came up many times. This chain joins TRBV7-3 and TRBJ2-1; 10 bases are a match to TRBD2. The CDR3 has 17 residues. CDR1 is SGHTA, CDR2 FQGTGA, per germline. The ends lost 5 bases at V and 12 bases at J; junction bases unmatched: 19. CDR3 DNA: TGTGCCAGCAGCCAAGCTATGGTACTAGCGGGGCTGGAGGGGCAGTTCTTC. Protein product: CASSQAMVLAGLEGQFF. Based on the CDR3 plus reference TRBV7-3 and TRBJ2-1, the full variable domain is GAGVSQTPSNKVTEKGKYVELRCDPISGHTALYWYRQSLGQGPEFLIYFQGTGAADDSGLPNDRFFAVRPEGSVSTLKIQRTERGDSAVYLCASSQAMVLAGLEGQFFGPGTRLTVL.

This sequence joins TRBV12-3 or TRBV12-4 and TRBJ1-2, with a weak D call TRBD1 (5 bases). This CDR3 region has 14 residues. V was clipped by 5 bases and J by 5 bases, with 15 bases between them. The CDR3 nucleotides read TGTGCCAGCAGTATGACCGGGACGGGGTATGGCTACACCTTC. Protein: CASSMTGTGYGYTF.

This clonotype has only a few counts. This chain links TRBV12-3 or TRBV12-4 with TRBJ1-1; no reliable D call. The V end lost 0 bases, the J end lost 3 bases, and 5 bases lay between the germline ends. The CDR3 contains 13 residues. The CDR3 loop reads CASSLATDTEAFF. The DNA of the CDR3 is TGTGCCAGCAGTTTAGCCACCGACACTGAAGCTTTCTTT.

Only a few counts were recorded for this clonotype. This rearrangement joins TRBV29-1 to TRBJ1-1, with TRBD1 matching over 9 bases. The CDR3 covers 17 residues. J lost 1 base, V lost 6 bases, and 15 bases had no gene match. Per germline, CDR1 SQVTM and CDR2 ANQGSEA. In nucleotides, the CDR3 is TGCAGCGTAAGAGCCACCGGGACAGGGCTTCGGAACACTGAAGCTTTCTTT. Translating gives CSVRATGTGLRNTEAFF.

This clonotype was seen many times. The rearrangement links TRBV11-2 to TRBJ2-3; 9 bases match TRBD2. The CDR3 length is 18 residues. V was clipped by 0 bases and J by 5 bases; unmatched bases: 12. Germline V gene sequence: CDR1 SGHAT, CDR2 FQNNGV. CDR3 sequence: CASSLDSPQRGARDTQYF. The DNA of the CDR3 is TGTGCCAGCAGCTTAGATTCCCCCCAGCGGGGGGCGAGAGATACGCAGTATTTT.

This clonotype was counted only a few times. V and J are TRBV5-1 and TRBJ1-1; 9 positions match TRBD1. Per the germline V gene, CDR1 is SGHRS and CDR2 is YFSETQ. The CDR3 loop spans 12 amino acids. Germline trimming cut 3 bases from V and 7 bases from J; bases unmatched to any gene: 1. CDR3 loop: CASSWGQGEAFF. CDR3 bases: TGCGCCAGCAGCTGGGGACAGGGTGAAGCTTTCTTT.

This chain connects TRBV4-2 to TRBJ2-5, with 14 nucleotides matching TRBD2. The germline V gene has CDR1 LGHNA and CDR2 YNFKEQ. The CDR3 sequence is 18 residues long. J lost 4 bases, V lost 4 bases, and 11 bases had no gene match. CDR3 region: CASSRTGTSGSSGETQYF. For the CDR3, the DNA is TGTGCCAGCAGCCGCACCGGGACTAGCGGGAGCTCCGGAGAGACCCAGTACTTC.

This clonotype was recorded many times. V is TRBV2 and J is TRBJ2-6, with TRBD1 matching over 8 bases. Germline-derived CDR1 and CDR2 are SNHLY and FYNNEI. V lost 7 bases and J lost 0; bases outside the gene matches: 8. The CDR3 runs 17 residues. The CDR3 sequence: CASISAGGASGANVLTF. DNA for the CDR3: TGTGCCAGCATATCGGCAGGGGGCGCCTCTGGGGCCAACGTCCTGACTTTC.

The gene calls are TRBV5-1 and TRBJ1-6; D unresolved. Trimming stripped 0 bases from V and 13 bases from J, with 14 bases between. The CDR3 is made up of 14 amino acids. Germline V gene sequence: CDR1 SGHRS, CDR2 YFSETQ. The CDR3 DNA sequence: TGCGCCAGCAGCTTGGGGTTTCAGACCGACCCCCTCCACTTT. Translated, it gives CASSLGFQTDPLHF. Based on the CDR3 plus reference TRBV5-1 and TRBJ1-6, the full variable domain is KAGVTQTPRYLIKTRGQQVTLSCSPISGHRSVSWYQQTPGQGLQFLFEYFSETQRNKGNFPGRFSGRQFSNSRSEMNVSTLELGDSALYLCASSLGFQTDPLHFGNGTRLTVT.

This clonotype came up many times. CDR3 bases: TGCGCCAGCAGCTCGGGACAGGGCGACACTGAAGCTTTCTTT. Protein: CASSSGQGDTEAFF. V gene TRBV5-1 combines with J gene TRBJ1-1, with TRBD1 identical over 9 bases. There are 14 residues in the CDR3. Germline trimming cut 3 bases from V and 3 bases from J; bases unmatched to any gene: 3. Germline CDR1 and CDR2: SGHRS and YFSETQ.

This clonotype has ten or more counts. The V gene is TRBV2, the J gene TRBJ2-7; D is perhaps TRBD1 or TRBD2 (5 bases each). V lost 5 bases and J 1 base, leaving 12 bases between the germline ends. Germline-derived CDR1 and CDR2 are SNHLY and FYNNEI. The CDR3 is made up of 14 amino acids. DNA for the CDR3: TGTGCCAGCAGTTTCCGGGACGTTTCCTACGAGCAGTACTTC. It specifies CASSFRDVSYEQYF.

CDR3 loop: CASSYIDRGYEQYF. CDR3 nucleotide sequence: TGTGCCAGCAGTTACATCGACAGGGGGTACGAGCAGTACTTC. The chain recombines TRBV6-5 with TRBJ2-7; 9 positions match TRBD1. Per germline, CDR1 MNHEY and CDR2 SVGAGI. This CDR3 region has 14 residues. Trimming at V came to 2 bases and at J to 4 bases, leaving 3 bases not matched to a gene.

This clonotype appeared many times. The rearrangement links TRBV7-2 to TRBJ2-7; D uncertain. V lost 3 bases, J lost 7 bases, and 10 bases lay in between. Looked up from germline, CDR1 is SGHTA and CDR2 is FQGNSA. The CDR3 spans 12 residues. CDR3 sequence: CASSLGLREQYF. The CDR3 nucleotides are TGTGCCAGCAGCTTGGGTTTGAGGGAGCAGTACTTC.

This clonotype was detected ten times or more. CDR3 in amino acids: CASSPTTGRQPQHF. Here the CDR3 DNA reads TGTGCCAGCAGCCCTACCACGGGCCGGCAGCCCCAGCATTTT. The chain has TRBV3-1 and TRBJ1-5; no clear D gene. V was clipped by 4 bases and J by 7 bases, with 14 bases between them. The germline CDR1 and CDR2 sequences are LGHDT and YNNKEL (reference sequence). The CDR3 runs to 14 residues.

The V gene is TRBV12-3 or TRBV12-4, the J gene TRBJ1-2, with TRBD1 matching 7 bases. V shed 5 bases, J shed 2 bases, and the junction held 2 bases outside the gene matches. CDR3 length: 13 amino acids. The CDR3, as DNA: TGTGCCAGCAGTCGACAGGGAAACTATGGCTACACCTTC. Its protein product is CASSRQGNYGYTF.

This clonotype was seen repeatedly, ten times or more. The V call is TRBV5-6, the J call TRBJ1-2, with a tentative D call TRBD1 (5 bases). V was pared by 3 bases and J by 3 bases, with 15 bases between. The CDR3 consists of 15 residues. Germline CDR1 SGHDT, CDR2 YYEEEE. DNA for the CDR3: TGTGCCAGCAGCTCACCCTTCAGGGAGGACTATGGCTACACCTTC. The encoded protein is CASSSPFREDYGYTF.

This clonotype was seen repeatedly, ten times or more. The CDR3 is CAISGGTAKGKPQHF. The CDR3 DNA sequence: TGTGCCATCAGTGGGGGGACAGCAAAAGGGAAGCCCCAGCATTTT. The chain links TRBV10-3 to TRBJ1-5, with 7 bases fitting TRBD1. From germline, CDR1 is ENHRY and CDR2 SYGVKD. This CDR3 spans 15 amino acids. J was trimmed by 8 bases and V by 4 bases; bases with no gene match: 11.

This clonotype was seen repeatedly, ten times or more. This chain links TRBV7-2 with TRBJ1-2; D is perhaps TRBD1 (6 bases). The V gene's germline CDR1 is SGHTA and CDR2 FQGNSA. Trimming took 5 bases from V and 6 from J, leaving 16 bases between them. This CDR3 is built from 14 residues. The CDR3 sequence: CASSPSQGAHGYTF. The CDR3 nucleotides read TGTGCCAGCAGCCCCTCACAGGGTGCGCATGGCTACACCTTC.

The table lists this clonotype with a few counts. In DNA form, the CDR3 reads TGCGCCAGCAGCGCGGACGGAGGATATCAGCCCCAGCATTTT. Its translation: CASSADGGYQPQHF. This chain uses TRBV5-1 with TRBJ1-5; D remains ambiguous. Trimming took off 4 bases at V and 5 bases at J, with 13 bases between the two ends. The V gene's germline CDR1 is SGHRS and CDR2 YFSETQ. CDR3 size: 14 residues.

This chain uses TRBV2 with TRBJ2-1; tentatively, D is TRBD1 or TRBD2 (5 bases each). CDR1 is SNHLY, CDR2 FYNNEI, per germline. Trimming stripped 7 bases from V and 15 bases from J, with 19 bases between. This CDR3 comprises 12 residues. This chain's CDR3 is CASNRDEGQGFF. The CDR3, as DNA: TGTGCCAGCAACCGTGACGAGGGCCAGGGGTTCTTC.

J is TRBJ2-3 and V is TRBV20-1; 9 bases are a match to TRBD2. The CDR3 totals 15 residues. Germline assignment: CDR1 DFQATT and CDR2 SNEGSKA (reference sequence). V trimming: 1 base; J trimming: 2 bases; junction bases outside the gene matches: 4. CDR3 residues: CSARGGTSTTDTQYF. Written as DNA, the CDR3 is TGCAGTGCTAGAGGGGGGACTAGCACCACAGATACGCAGTATTTT.

The V and J genes are TRBV29-1 and TRBJ2-7; 9 nucleotides line up with TRBD1. Germline V gene data show CDR1 as SQVTM and CDR2 as ANQGSEA. CDR3 size: 14 residues. Trimming took 2 bases from V and 2 from J; bases not matched to a gene: 4. The CDR3 coding sequence is TGCAGCGTTGAACGCCGACAGGGGGCCTACGAGCAGTACTTC. Its protein product is CSVERRQGAYEQYF.